This record looks at one TCR beta chain sequence and its context. Its cognate antigen is unknown. Germline CDR1 is SGHRS and CDR2 is YFSETQ. CDR3 length: 13 amino acids. Between the trimmed V and J ends, which lost 7 bases and 0 bases, there was a span of 10 bases. These data come from a study of shared clonotypes between healthy human individuals. Study context: CD4 naive cells filled three plates per donor, CD4 memory three, CD8 naive two and CD8 memory one.

Several immunoSEQ 96-well plates shared each subset's DNA, each plate a replicate. Libraries were prepared by immunoSEQ multiplex PCR; TCRdb keeps only in-frame clonotypes and omits some of them. The data contain 550,000 to 800,000 clones, less than 85% of them singletons. Regarding the study as a whole: The naive CD4 repertoires of several donors were compared, and around 4.7% of clonotypes were shared.

This sequence joins TRBV5-1 and TRBJ1-1; D is possibly TRBD1 (6 bases). The sequence came from a woman younger than 45 in good health. Sequencing used memory CD4+ T cells sorted from blood. Subset given: CD45RA-negative fraction. CDR3 in amino acids: CASGGQMNTEAFF. CDR3 nucleotide sequence: TGCGCCAGCGGGGGACAAATGAACACTGAAGCTTTCTTT.